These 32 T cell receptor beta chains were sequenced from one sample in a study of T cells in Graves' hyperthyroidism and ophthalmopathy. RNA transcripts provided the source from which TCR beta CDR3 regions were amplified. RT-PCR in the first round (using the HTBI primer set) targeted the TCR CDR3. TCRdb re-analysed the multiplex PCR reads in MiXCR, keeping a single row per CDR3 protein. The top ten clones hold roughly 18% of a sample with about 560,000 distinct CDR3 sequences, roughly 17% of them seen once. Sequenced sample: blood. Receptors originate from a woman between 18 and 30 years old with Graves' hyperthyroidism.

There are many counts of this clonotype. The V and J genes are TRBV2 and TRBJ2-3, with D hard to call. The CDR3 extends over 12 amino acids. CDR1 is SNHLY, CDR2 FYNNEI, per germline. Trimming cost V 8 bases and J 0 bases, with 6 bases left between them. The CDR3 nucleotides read TGTGCCAGCGGCGGCAGCACAGATACGCAGTATTTT. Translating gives CASGGSTDTQYF.

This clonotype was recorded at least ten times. The CDR3 DNA follows: TGCAGTGCTTCAGGGACTAGCGGGAACGCGAACAATGAGCAGTTCTTC. Protein: CSASGTSGNANNEQFF. The V gene is TRBV20-1, the J gene TRBJ2-1, with 13 bases aligning to TRBD2. Germline V gene data show CDR1 as DFQATT and CDR2 as SNEGSKA (reference sequence). With 5 bases clipped from V and 5 bases from J, the junction kept 9 bases outside the gene matches. This CDR3 region has 16 residues.

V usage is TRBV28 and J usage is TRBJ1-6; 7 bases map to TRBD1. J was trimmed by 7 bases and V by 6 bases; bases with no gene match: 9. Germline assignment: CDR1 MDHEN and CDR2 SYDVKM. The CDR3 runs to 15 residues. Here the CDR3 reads CASRLQGMRNSPLHF. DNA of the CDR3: TGTGCCAGCAGGCTACAGGGGATGAGGAATTCACCCCTCCACTTT.

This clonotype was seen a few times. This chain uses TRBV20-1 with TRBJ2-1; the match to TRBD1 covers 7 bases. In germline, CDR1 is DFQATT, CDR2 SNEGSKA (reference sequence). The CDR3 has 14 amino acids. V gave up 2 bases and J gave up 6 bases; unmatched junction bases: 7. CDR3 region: CSARRQGILNEQFF. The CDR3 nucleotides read TGCAGTGCTAGAAGACAGGGAATTCTCAATGAGCAGTTCTTC.

The CDR3 sequence is CASRETGVAKNIQYF. CDR3 bases: TGTGCCAGCAGGGAGACAGGGGTAGCCAAAAACATTCAGTACTTC. The gene calls are TRBV6-1 and TRBJ2-4; TRBD1 agrees at 8 bases. J was trimmed by 0 bases and V by 6 bases; bases with no gene match: 4. This CDR3 is built from 15 residues. Germline values: CDR1 MNHNS, CDR2 SASEGT.

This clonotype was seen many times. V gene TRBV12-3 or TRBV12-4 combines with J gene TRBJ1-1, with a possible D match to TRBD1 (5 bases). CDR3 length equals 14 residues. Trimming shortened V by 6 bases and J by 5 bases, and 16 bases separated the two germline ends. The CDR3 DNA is TGTGCCAGCAGCCCCGGGGCCCAGGGTACTGAAGCTTTCTTT. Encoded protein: CASSPGAQGTEAFF.

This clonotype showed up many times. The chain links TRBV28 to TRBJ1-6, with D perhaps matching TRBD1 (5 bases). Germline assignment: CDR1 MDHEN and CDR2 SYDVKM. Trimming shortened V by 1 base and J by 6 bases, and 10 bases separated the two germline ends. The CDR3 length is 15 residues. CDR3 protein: CASSLFAGPNSPLHF. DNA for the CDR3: TGTGCCAGCAGTTTATTCGCAGGGCCTAATTCACCCCTCCACTTT. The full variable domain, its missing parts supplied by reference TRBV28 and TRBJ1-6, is DVKVTQSSRYLVKRTGEKVFLECVQDMDHENMFWYRQDPGLGLRLIYFSYDVKMKEKGDIPEGYSVSREKKERFSLILESASTNQTSMYLCASSLFAGPNSPLHFGNGTRLTVT.

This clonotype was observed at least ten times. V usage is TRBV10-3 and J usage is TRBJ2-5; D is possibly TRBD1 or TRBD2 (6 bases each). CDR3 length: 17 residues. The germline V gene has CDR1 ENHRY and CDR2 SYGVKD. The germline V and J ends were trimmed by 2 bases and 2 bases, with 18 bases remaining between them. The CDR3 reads CAISEPAWGAEQETQYF. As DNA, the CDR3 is TGTGCCATCAGTGAGCCGGCGTGGGGGGCAGAACAAGAGACCCAGTACTTC.

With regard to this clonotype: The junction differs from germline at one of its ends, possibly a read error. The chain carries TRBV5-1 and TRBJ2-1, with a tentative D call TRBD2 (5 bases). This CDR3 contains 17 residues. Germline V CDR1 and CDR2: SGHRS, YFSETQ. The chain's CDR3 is CASSFVTLGGSHNEQFF. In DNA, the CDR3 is TGCGCCAGCAGCTTTGTTACCTTAGGAGGCTCCCACAATGAGCAGTTCTTC.

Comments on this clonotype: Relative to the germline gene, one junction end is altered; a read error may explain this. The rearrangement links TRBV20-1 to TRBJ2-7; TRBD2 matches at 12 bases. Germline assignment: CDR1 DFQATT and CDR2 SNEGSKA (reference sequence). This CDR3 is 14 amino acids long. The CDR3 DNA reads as TGCAGTGCTCTGACTAGCGGGAGATTCTACGAGCCGTACTTC. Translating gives CSALTSGRFYEPYF.

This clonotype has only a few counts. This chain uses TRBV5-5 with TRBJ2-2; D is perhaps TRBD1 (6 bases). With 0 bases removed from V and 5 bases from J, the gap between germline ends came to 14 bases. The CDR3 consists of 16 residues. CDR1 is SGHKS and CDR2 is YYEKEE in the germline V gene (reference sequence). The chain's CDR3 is CASSLVPRGGTGELFF. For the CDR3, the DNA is TGTGCCAGCAGCTTGGTCCCCAGGGGTGGAACCGGGGAGCTGTTTTTT.

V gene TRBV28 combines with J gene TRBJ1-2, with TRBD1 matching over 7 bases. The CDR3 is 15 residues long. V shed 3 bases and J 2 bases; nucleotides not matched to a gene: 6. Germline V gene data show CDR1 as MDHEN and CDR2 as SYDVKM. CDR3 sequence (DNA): TGTGCCAGCAGTTTTTCGGGACAGCAAAACTATGGCTACACCTTC. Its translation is CASSFSGQQNYGYTF.

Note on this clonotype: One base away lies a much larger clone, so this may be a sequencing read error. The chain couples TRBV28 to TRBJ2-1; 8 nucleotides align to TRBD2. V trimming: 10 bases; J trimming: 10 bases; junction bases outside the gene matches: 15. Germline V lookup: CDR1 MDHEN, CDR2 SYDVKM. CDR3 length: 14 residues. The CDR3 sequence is CATRNSGDKKEQFF. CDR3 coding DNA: TGTGCCACAAGGAATAGCGGGGATAAAAAGGAGCAGTTCTTC. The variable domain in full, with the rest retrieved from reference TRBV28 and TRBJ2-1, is DVKVTQSSRYLVKRTGEKVFLECVQDMDHENMFWYRQDPGLGLRLIYFSYDVKMKEKGDIPEGYSVSREKKERFSLILESASTNQTSMYLCATRNSGDKKEQFFGPGTRLTVL.

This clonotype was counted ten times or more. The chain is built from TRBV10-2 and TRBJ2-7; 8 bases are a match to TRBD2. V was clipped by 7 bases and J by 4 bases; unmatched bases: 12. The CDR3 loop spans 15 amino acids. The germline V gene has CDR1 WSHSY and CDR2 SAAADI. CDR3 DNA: TGCGCCAGCACCCCCGGTCCTAGCGGGTCGTACGAGCAGTACTTC. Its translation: CASTPGPSGSYEQYF.

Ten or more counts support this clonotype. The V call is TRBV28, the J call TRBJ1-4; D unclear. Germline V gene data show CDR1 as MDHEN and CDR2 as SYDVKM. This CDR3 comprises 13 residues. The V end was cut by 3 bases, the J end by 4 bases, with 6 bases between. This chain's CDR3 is CASSLAVNEKLFF. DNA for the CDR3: TGTGCCAGCAGTTTGGCCGTTAATGAAAAACTGTTTTTT.

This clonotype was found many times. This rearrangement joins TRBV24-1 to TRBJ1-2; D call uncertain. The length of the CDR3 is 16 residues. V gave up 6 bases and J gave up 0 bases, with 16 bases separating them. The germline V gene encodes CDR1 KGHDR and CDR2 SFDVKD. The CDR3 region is CATSPTAASSNYGYTF. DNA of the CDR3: TGTGCCACCAGTCCCACGGCAGCCTCCTCTAACTATGGCTACACCTTC.

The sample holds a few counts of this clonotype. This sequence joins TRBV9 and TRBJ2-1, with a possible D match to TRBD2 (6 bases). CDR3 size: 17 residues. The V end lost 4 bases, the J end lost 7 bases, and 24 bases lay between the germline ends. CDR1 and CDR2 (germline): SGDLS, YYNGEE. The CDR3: CASSSSGGARHSNEQFF. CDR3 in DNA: TGTGCCAGCAGCTCTTCGGGCGGGGCCAGACATTCTAATGAGCAGTTCTTC.

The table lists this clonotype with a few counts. CDR3 DNA: TGTGCCAGCAGTTGGTTCGGGGGCAATGAGCAGTTCTTC. Amino acid sequence: CASSWFGGNEQFF. V gene TRBV27 combines with J gene TRBJ2-1, with a tentative D call TRBD2 (6 bases). The V gene lost 4 bases and the J gene lost 6 bases, with 10 bases spanning the gap. The CDR3 loop spans 13 amino acids. In germline, CDR1 is MNHEY, CDR2 SMNVEV (reference sequence).

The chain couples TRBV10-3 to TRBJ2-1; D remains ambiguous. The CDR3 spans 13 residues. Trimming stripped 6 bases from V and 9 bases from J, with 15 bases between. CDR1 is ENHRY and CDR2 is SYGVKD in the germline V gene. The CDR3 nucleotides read TGTGCCATCAGCCGAGTGGGCGTGGGTGAGCAGTTCTTC. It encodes CAISRVGVGEQFF.

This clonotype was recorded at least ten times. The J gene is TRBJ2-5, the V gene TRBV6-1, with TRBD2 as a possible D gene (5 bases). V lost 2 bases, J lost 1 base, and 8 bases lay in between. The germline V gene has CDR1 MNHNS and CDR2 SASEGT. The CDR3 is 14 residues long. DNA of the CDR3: TGTGCCAGCAGTGAAACCGGGATCCAAGAGACCCAGTACTTC. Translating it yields CASSETGIQETQYF.

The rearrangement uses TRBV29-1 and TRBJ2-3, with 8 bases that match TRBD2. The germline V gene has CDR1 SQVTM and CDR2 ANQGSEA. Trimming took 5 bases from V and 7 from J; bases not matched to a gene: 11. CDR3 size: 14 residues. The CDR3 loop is CSVRDRGGMYTQYF. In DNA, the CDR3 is TGCAGCGTTCGGGACCGGGGGGGCATGTATACGCAGTATTTT.

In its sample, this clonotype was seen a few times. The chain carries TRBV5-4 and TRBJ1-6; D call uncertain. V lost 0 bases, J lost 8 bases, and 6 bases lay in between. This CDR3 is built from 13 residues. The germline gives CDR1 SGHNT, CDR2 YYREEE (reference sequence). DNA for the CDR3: TGTGCCAGCAGCTTGGCGAGGGATTCACCCCTCCACTTT. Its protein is CASSLARDSPLHF.

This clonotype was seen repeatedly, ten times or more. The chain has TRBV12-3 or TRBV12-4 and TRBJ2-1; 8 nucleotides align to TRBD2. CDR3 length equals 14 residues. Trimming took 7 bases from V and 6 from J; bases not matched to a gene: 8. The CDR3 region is CASTPGTRGNEQFF. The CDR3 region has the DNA TGTGCCAGCACCCCCGGGACTAGGGGCAATGAGCAGTTCTTC.

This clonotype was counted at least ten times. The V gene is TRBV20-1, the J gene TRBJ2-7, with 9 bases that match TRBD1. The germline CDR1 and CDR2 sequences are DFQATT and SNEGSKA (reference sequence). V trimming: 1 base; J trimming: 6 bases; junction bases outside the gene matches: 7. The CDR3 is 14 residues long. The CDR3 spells CSARGTGERGEQYF. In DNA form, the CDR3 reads TGCAGTGCTAGAGGGACAGGGGAGAGAGGCGAGCAGTACTTC.

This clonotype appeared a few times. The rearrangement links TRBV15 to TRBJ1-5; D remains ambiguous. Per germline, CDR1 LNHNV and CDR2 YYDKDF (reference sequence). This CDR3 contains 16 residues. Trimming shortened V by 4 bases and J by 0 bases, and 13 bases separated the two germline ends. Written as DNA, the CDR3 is TGTGCCACCAGCATTATCCGAACCCATAGCAATCAGCCCCAGCATTTT. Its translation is CATSIIRTHSNQPQHF.

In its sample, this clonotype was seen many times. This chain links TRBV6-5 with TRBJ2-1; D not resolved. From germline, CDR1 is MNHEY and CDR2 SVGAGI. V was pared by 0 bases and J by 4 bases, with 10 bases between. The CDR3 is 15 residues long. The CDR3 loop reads CASSYSGPLYNEQFF. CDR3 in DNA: TGTGCCAGCAGTTACTCCGGTCCCTTGTACAATGAGCAGTTCTTC.

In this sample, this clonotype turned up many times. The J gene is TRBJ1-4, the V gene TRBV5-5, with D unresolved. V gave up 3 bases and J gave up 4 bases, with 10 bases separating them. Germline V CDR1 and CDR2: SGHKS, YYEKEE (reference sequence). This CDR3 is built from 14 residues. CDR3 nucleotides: TGTGCCAGCAGCTCGGATTCTTATAATGAAAAACTGTTTTTT. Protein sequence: CASSSDSYNEKLFF.

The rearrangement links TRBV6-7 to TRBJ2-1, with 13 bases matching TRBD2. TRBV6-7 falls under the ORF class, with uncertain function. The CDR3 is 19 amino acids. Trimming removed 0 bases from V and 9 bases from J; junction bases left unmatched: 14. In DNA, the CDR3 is TGTGCCAGCAGTTACTCGAGGACCATGACTAGCGGGAGGACGGCTGAGCAGTTCTTC. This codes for CASSYSRTMTSGRTAEQFF.

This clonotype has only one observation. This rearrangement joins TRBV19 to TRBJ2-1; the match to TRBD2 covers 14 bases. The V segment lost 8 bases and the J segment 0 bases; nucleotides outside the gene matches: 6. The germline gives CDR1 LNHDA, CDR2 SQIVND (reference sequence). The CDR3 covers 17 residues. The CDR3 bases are TGTGCCAGTTCGGGACTAGCGGGAGAGAGCTCCTACAATGAGCAGTTCTTC. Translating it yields CASSGLAGESSYNEQFF.

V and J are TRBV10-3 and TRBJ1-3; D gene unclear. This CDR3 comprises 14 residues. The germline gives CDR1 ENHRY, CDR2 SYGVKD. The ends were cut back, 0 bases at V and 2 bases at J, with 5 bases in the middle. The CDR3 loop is CAISESGTGNTIYF. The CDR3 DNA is TGTGCCATCAGTGAGTCTGGCACTGGAAACACCATATATTTT.

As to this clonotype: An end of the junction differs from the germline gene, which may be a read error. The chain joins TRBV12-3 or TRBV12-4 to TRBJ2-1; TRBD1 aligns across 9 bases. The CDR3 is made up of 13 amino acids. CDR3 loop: CASRQGALNGQFF. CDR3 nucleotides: TGTGCCAGCAGACAGGGGGCGCTAAATGGGCAGTTCTTC.

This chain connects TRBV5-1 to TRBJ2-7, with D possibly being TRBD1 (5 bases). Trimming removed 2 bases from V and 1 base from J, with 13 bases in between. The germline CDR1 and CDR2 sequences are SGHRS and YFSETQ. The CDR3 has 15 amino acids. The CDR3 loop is CASSFGQGWSYEQYF. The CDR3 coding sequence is TGCGCCAGCAGCTTCGGTCAGGGTTGGTCCTACGAGCAGTACTTC.